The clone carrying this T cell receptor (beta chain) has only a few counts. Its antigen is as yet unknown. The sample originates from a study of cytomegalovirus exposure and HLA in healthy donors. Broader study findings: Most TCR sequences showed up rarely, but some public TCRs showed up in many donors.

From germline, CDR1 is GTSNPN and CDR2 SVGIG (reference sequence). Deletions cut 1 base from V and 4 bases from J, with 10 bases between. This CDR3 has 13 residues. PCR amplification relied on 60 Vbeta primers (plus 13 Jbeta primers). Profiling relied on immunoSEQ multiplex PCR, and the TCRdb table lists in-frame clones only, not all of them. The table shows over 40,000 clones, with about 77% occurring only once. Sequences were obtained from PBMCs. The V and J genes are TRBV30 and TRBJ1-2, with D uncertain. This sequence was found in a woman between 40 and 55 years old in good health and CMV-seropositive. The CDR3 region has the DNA TGTGCCTGGAGTGACGGCGGCGGCTATGGCTACACCTTC. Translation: CAWSDGGGYGYTF.